The 29 T cell receptor beta chains reported below all come from one sample, sequenced in a study of memory CD4+ T cells and cytomegalovirus serostatus. Sequenced by immunoSEQ multiplex PCR; TCRdb stores in-frame clones only, minus some. The sample has around 44,000 clones, 75% to 85% seen once; the top ten hold 6.4%. The sort gate was single viable CD3+CD4+CD8-CD45RO+ cells for memory CD4+ T cells. The source material was memory CD4+ T cells from blood. The receptors shown here come from an adult in good health and CMV-seronegative.

In its sample, this clone was seen once. V usage is TRBV28 and J usage is TRBJ1-5, with 9 positions matching TRBD1. The germline V gene encodes CDR1 MDHEN and CDR2 SYDVKM. The CDR3 has 15 residues. J was trimmed by 2 bases and V by 7 bases; bases with no gene match: 6. The CDR3 sequence is CASTRQGGGNQPQHF. The CDR3, as DNA: TGTGCCAGCACCAGACAGGGGGGGGGCAATCAGCCCCAGCATTTT.

The chain links TRBV28 to TRBJ2-1; no definite D call. Germline V gives CDR1 MDHEN, CDR2 SYDVKM. The CDR3 is made up of 14 amino acids. The V end was cut by 5 bases, the J end by 0 bases, with 8 bases between. The CDR3 reads CASSPLSSYNEQFF. In DNA form, the CDR3 reads TGTGCCAGCAGTCCTTTGAGCTCCTACAATGAGCAGTTCTTC. The full variable domain, rest sourced from reference TRBV28 and TRBJ2-1, is DVKVTQSSRYLVKRTGEKVFLECVQDMDHENMFWYRQDPGLGLRLIYFSYDVKMKEKGDIPEGYSVSREKKERFSLILESASTNQTSMYLCASSPLSSYNEQFFGPGTRLTVL.

The chain employs TRBV4-2 and TRBJ1-2, with D tentatively TRBD1 (5 bases). V was clipped by 0 bases and J by 3 bases, with 14 bases between them. Germline loops: CDR1 LGHNA, CDR2 YNFKEQ. The CDR3 is 16 amino acids. CDR3 protein: CASSQDTGREDYGYTF. The CDR3 DNA is TGTGCCAGCAGCCAAGATACGGGCAGGGAGGACTATGGCTACACCTTC.

The chain combines TRBV5-5 with TRBJ2-7, with D maybe TRBD1 (5 bases). This CDR3 spans 12 amino acids. The V end lost 3 bases, the J end lost 12 bases, and 16 bases lay between the germline ends. Germline CDR1 and CDR2: SGHKS and YYEKEE (reference sequence). CDR3 residues: CASSSTAHKAYF. The CDR3 DNA is TGTGCCAGCAGCTCGACAGCTCACAAAGCGTACTTC.

The rearrangement uses TRBV30 and TRBJ1-4, with a weak D call TRBD1 (5 bases). Germline values: CDR1 GTSNPN, CDR2 SVGIG (reference sequence). Trimming cost V 2 bases and J 7 bases, with 14 bases left between them. The CDR3 contains 14 residues. CDR3 in DNA: TGTGCCTGGAGTTTCGGGGGGGGAGGTGAAAAACTGTTTTTT. Protein: CAWSFGGGGEKLFF.

The chain carries TRBV7-9 and TRBJ2-5; TRBD1 matches 8 bases. CDR3 length: 15 amino acids. Germline-derived CDR1 and CDR2 are SEHNR and FQNEAQ (reference sequence). The trim removed 5 bases at V and 5 bases at J, leaving 10 bases unmatched. DNA for the CDR3: TGTGCCAGCAGCCAACGCACAGGGGGAGGCGAGACCCAGTACTTC. Translation gives CASSQRTGGGETQYF.

This clone occurred a few times. The rearrangement links TRBV7-9 to TRBJ2-7; D uncertain. Germline V gene lookup returns CDR1 SEHNR and CDR2 FQNEAQ (reference sequence). The CDR3 length is 14 residues. Trimming took 1 base from V and 0 from J, leaving 7 bases between them. The CDR3 loop is CASSLGSSSYEQYF. In DNA, the CDR3 is TGTGCCAGCAGCTTAGGTAGTAGCTCCTACGAGCAGTACTTC.

V is TRBV5-1 and J is TRBJ2-2, with D uncertain. CDR1 and CDR2 from the germline V gene are SGHRS and YFSETQ. There are 15 residues in the CDR3. The V end lost 1 base, the J end lost 2 bases, and 9 bases lay between the germline ends. CDR3 protein: CASSLRPGNTGELFF. CDR3 DNA: TGCGCCAGCAGCTTGCGTCCAGGCAACACCGGGGAGCTGTTTTTT.

This clone came up once. This chain connects TRBV19 to TRBJ2-3; tentatively, D is TRBD2 (6 bases). Trimming pared 3 bases from V and 2 bases from J, leaving 9 bases between. The CDR3 is made up of 14 amino acids. Germline CDR1 and CDR2: LNHDA and SQIVND (reference sequence). The CDR3 spells CASSMWEDTDTQYF. The CDR3 DNA reads as TGTGCCAGTAGTATGTGGGAGGACACAGATACGCAGTATTTT.

This clone was seen a few times. The J gene is TRBJ2-7, the V gene TRBV18; 7 bases agree with TRBD1. CDR3 length equals 15 residues. Germline CDR1 and CDR2: KGHSH and LQKENI. V was clipped by 3 bases and J by 0 bases; unmatched bases: 5. The CDR3 DNA reads as TGTGCCAGCTCACCCGGGGCAGGGGGCTCCTACGAGCAGTACTTC. Amino acid sequence: CASSPGAGGSYEQYF.

The V and J genes are TRBV7-2 and TRBJ2-5; TRBD1 or TRBD2 may be the D gene (5 bases each). V lost 2 bases, J lost 1 base, and 14 bases lay in between. The CDR3 sequence is 16 residues long. CDR1 and CDR2 (germline): SGHTA, FQGNSA. This chain's CDR3 is CASSLTGRRAQETQYF. The CDR3 DNA reads as TGTGCCAGCAGCTTAACGGGGCGGCGGGCCCAAGAGACCCAGTACTTC.

This chain links TRBV7-2 with TRBJ1-1, with D perhaps matching TRBD1 (5 bases). The CDR3 sequence is 13 residues long. The V end lost 5 bases, the J end lost 4 bases, and 11 bases lay between the germline ends. The V gene's germline CDR1 is SGHTA and CDR2 FQGNSA. CDR3 in amino acids: CASSIGTVTEAFF. The CDR3 coding sequence is TGTGCCAGCAGCATAGGGACTGTCACTGAAGCTTTCTTT.

The chain combines TRBV6-4 with TRBJ2-1, with TRBD1 identical over 9 bases. V lost 8 bases and J lost 8; bases outside the gene matches: 7. The germline V gene has CDR1 MRHNA and CDR2 SNTAGT. This CDR3 contains 13 residues. DNA of the CDR3: TGTGCCAGCCCGGGACAGGGCGTCTATGAGCAGTTCTTC. It encodes CASPGQGVYEQFF.

This clone occurred once. The chain is built from TRBV6-5 and TRBJ1-3; D is undetermined. Germline assignment: CDR1 MNHEY and CDR2 SVGAGI. There are 14 residues in the CDR3. V lost 2 bases and J lost 0, with 5 bases in between. The CDR3 loop reads CASSYKSSGNTIYF. CDR3 coding DNA: TGTGCCAGCAGTTACAAAAGCTCTGGAAACACCATATATTTT.

In this sample, this clone turned up once. This chain uses TRBV5-1 with TRBJ2-2; 11 positions match TRBD2. The trim removed 0 bases at V and 5 bases at J, leaving 3 bases unmatched. The germline CDR1 and CDR2 sequences are SGHRS and YFSETQ. This CDR3 is 16 amino acids long. In DNA, the CDR3 is TGCGCCAGCAGCTTGGGACTAGCGGGACAAACCGGGGAGCTGTTTTTT. Amino acid sequence: CASSLGLAGQTGELFF.

The CDR3, as DNA: TGTGCCAGTGCACAATCCGGAAACACCATATATTTT. Translation: CASAQSGNTIYF. The chain is built from TRBV19 and TRBJ1-3; D not resolved. CDR1 and CDR2 (germline): LNHDA, SQIVND (reference sequence). The CDR3 is made up of 12 amino acids. The ends were cut back, 8 bases at V and 4 bases at J, with 9 bases in the middle.

The chain is built from TRBV21-1 and TRBJ2-7; the table's D call, TRBD2, has no DNA check behind it. TRBV21-1 has pseudogene status. This CDR3 has 20 residues. Here the CDR3 DNA reads TGTGCCAGCAGCCCCGAGGTGACTAGCCAGACACGAGCCGTCTCCTACGAGCAGTACTTC. Amino acid sequence: CASSPEVTSQTRAVSYEQYF.

This chain uses TRBV7-2 with TRBJ2-3; 8 bases align to TRBD1. Germline lookup yields CDR1 SGHTA and CDR2 FQGNSA. The CDR3 runs to 16 residues. V dropped 5 bases and J dropped 4; count of bases not matched to a gene: 11. The CDR3, as DNA: TGTGCCAGCAGCCCCCGGACAGGGAGAGTGGCAGATACGCAGTATTTT. This gives the protein CASSPRTGRVADTQYF.

The V gene is TRBV11-3, the J gene TRBJ2-3, with TRBD2 identical over 13 bases. The germline CDR1 and CDR2 sequences are SGHNT and YENEEA. V was clipped by 1 base and J by 5 bases; unmatched bases: 3. The CDR3 loop spans 16 amino acids. CDR3 nucleotides: TGTGCCAGCAGCTTAGGGAGACTAGCGGGAGGAGATACGCAGTATTTT. Its translation is CASSLGRLAGGDTQYF.

By share of the sample, this clone is medium-sized. The V gene is TRBV19, the J gene TRBJ1-1; weak D call: TRBD1 (5 bases). The ends were cut back, 5 bases at V and 9 bases at J, with 16 bases in the middle. The germline gives CDR1 LNHDA, CDR2 SQIVND (reference sequence). The CDR3 sequence is 13 residues long. The DNA of the CDR3 is TGTGCCAGTAGTGCAGACAGTTTCGGTAAAGCTTTCTTT. It specifies CASSADSFGKAFF.

The chain recombines TRBV28 with TRBJ2-5; 7 bases agree with TRBD2. The CDR3 length is 13 residues. After removal of 6 bases from V and 5 bases from J, the junction contained 6 bases not matched to a gene. CDR1 and CDR2 from the germline V gene are MDHEN and SYDVKM. CDR3 protein: CASRGGSRETQYF. DNA for the CDR3: TGTGCCAGCAGGGGCGGGAGCCGGGAGACCCAGTACTTC.

V usage is TRBV15 and J usage is TRBJ2-1; D gene ambiguous. Germline V lookup: CDR1 LNHNV, CDR2 YYDKDF (reference sequence). Deletions cut 0 bases from V and 6 bases from J, with 9 bases between. The CDR3 length is 14 residues. CDR3 in amino acids: CATSRDKAGNEQFF. CDR3 bases: TGTGCCACCAGCAGAGACAAAGCAGGCAATGAGCAGTTCTTC.

This sequence joins TRBV27 and TRBJ2-1; 8 bases are a match to TRBD2. Trimming took 2 bases from V and 9 from J; bases not matched to a gene: 9. The germline gives CDR1 MNHEY, CDR2 SMNVEV (reference sequence). The CDR3 is 15 amino acids. The DNA for the CDR3 is TGTGCCAGCAGTTTAAGGCGGGAGGCCGGGTTTGAGCAGTTCTTC. This translates into CASSLRREAGFEQFF.

V is TRBV19 and J is TRBJ2-3, with TRBD2 matching 12 bases. CDR3 length: 16 residues. The V gene's germline CDR1 is LNHDA and CDR2 SQIVND (reference sequence). Trimming took 5 bases from V and 2 from J; bases not matched to a gene: 5. The CDR3 loop reads CASSGGLAGYTDTQYF. DNA for the CDR3: TGTGCCAGTAGTGGAGGACTAGCGGGATACACAGATACGCAGTATTTT.

The table lists this clone with a count of one. V usage is TRBV6-5 and J usage is TRBJ1-4, with a tentative D call TRBD1 (5 bases). Looked up from germline, CDR1 is MNHEY and CDR2 is SVGAGI. The germline V and J ends were trimmed by 10 bases and 4 bases, with 13 bases remaining between them. The CDR3 runs to 13 residues. CDR3 loop: CATKQVGNEKLFF. For the CDR3, the DNA is TGTGCCACCAAACAGGTAGGTAATGAAAAACTGTTTTTT.

The chain combines TRBV5-4 with TRBJ2-2; TRBD1 is a possible D gene (6 bases). This CDR3 is built from 15 residues. Germline V CDR1 and CDR2: SGHNT, YYREEE (reference sequence). V shed 2 bases and J shed 2 bases, with 10 bases lying between them. The DNA for the CDR3 is TGTGCCAGCAGCTTCGGCAGGGGTAACACCGGGGAGCTGTTTTTT. Protein product: CASSFGRGNTGELFF. Using reference TRBV5-4 and TRBJ2-2 for the parts outside the CDR3, the full variable domain is ETGVTQSPTHLIKTRGQQVTLRCSSQSGHNTVSWYQQALGQGPQFIFQYYREEENGRGNFPPRFSGLQFPNYSSELNVNALELDDSALYLCASSFGRGNTGELFFGEGSRLTVL.

This clone was seen only a few times. This chain uses TRBV2 with TRBJ1-5; D is possibly TRBD1 (6 bases). The CDR3 has 14 amino acids. From germline, CDR1 is SNHLY and CDR2 FYNNEI. V lost 0 bases and J lost 7, with 10 bases in between. The CDR3 region has the DNA TGTGCCAGCAGTGAAGCCGGGGGGCAGCAGCCCCAGCATTTT. Amino acid sequence: CASSEAGGQQPQHF.

This rearrangement joins TRBV21-1 to TRBJ2-5; whether TRBD2, the table's D call, matches the DNA was not checked. TRBV21-1 is termed a pseudogene. The CDR3 length is 16 residues. The CDR3 DNA sequence: TGTGCCAGCAGCAAGAAGGTAGCGGGAGGACAAGAGACCCAGTACTTC. Its protein product is CASSKKVAGGQETQYF.

V and J are TRBV7-9 and TRBJ1-1, with 9 bases aligning to TRBD1. V was pared by 7 bases and J by 3 bases, with 9 bases of the junction left unmatched. CDR3 length equals 15 residues. Germline V gene data show CDR1 as SEHNR and CDR2 as FQNEAQ (reference sequence). The CDR3 protein is CASMHWDRADTEAFF. CDR3 bases: TGTGCCAGCATGCATTGGGACAGGGCTGACACTGAAGCTTTCTTT.